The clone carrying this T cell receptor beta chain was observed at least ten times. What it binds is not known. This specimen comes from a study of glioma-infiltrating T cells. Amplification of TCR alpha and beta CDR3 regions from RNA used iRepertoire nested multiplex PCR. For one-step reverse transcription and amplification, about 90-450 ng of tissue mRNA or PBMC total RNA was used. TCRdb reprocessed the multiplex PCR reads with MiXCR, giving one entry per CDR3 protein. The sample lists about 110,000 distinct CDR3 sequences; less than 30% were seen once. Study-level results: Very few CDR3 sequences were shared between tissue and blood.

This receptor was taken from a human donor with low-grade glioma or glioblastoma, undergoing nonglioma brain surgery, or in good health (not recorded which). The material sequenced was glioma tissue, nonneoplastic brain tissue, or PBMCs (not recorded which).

The CDR3 protein is CASRTANYGYTF. In nucleotides, the CDR3 is TGTGCCAGTAGGACAGCGAACTATGGCTACACCTTC. The chain has TRBV19 and TRBJ1-2; D is perhaps TRBD1 (5 bases). Germline V CDR1 and CDR2: LNHDA, SQIVND (reference sequence). The CDR3 totals 12 residues. Between the trimmed V and J ends, which lost 6 bases and 2 bases, there was a span of 7 bases.